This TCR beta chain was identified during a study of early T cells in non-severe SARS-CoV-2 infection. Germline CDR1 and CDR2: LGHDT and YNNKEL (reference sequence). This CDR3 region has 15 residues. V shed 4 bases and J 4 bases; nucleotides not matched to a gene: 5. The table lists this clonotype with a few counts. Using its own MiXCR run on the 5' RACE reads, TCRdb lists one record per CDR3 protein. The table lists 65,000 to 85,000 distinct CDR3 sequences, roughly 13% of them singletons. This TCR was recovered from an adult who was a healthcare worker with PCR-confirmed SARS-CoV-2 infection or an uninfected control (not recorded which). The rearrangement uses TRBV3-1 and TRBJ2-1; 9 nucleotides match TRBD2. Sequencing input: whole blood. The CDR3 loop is CASSLGLALYNEQFF. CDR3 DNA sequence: TGTGCCAGCAGCCTAGGACTAGCGCTATACAATGAGCAGTTCTTC.